The 4 T cell receptor beta chains in this list originate from one sample, sequenced in a study of blood T cell repertoires in COVID-19. The table came from immunoSEQ multiplex PCR; TCRdb's copy has only in-frame clones and leaves some out. The data show 200,000 or so clones, with over 75% seen just once and roughly 18% held by the top ten. The sequencing sample was made of peripheral blood. The source of these receptors is a person between 65 and 79 years old with COVID-19, enrolled during active disease.

The gene calls are TRBV6-2 or TRBV6-3 and TRBJ2-7; TRBD2 is a possible D gene (6 bases). This CDR3 has 16 residues. V was clipped by 2 bases and J by 1 base, with 15 bases between them. In germline, CDR1 is MNHEY, CDR2 SVGEGT. CDR3 DNA: TGTGCCAGCAGTTACCCCCGGGGAGGCGCATCCTACGAGCAGTACTTC. Protein product: CASSYPRGGASYEQYF.

This clone was recorded a few times. The V gene is TRBV7-6, the J gene TRBJ2-2, with 9 bases fitting TRBD2. Germline CDR1 reads SGHVS; CDR2 reads FNYEAQ. V was clipped by 7 bases and J by 7 bases; unmatched bases: 13. The CDR3 consists of 16 residues. The CDR3 region has the DNA TGTGCCAGCATCCCGAGTGGCGGGGGGGCCGGCGGGGAGCTGTTTTTT. Encoded protein: CASIPSGGGAGGELFF.

This chain links TRBV12-3 or TRBV12-4 with TRBJ2-7; the match to TRBD1 covers 10 bases. The ends lost 8 bases at V and 6 bases at J; junction bases unmatched: 1. This CDR3 has 11 amino acids. Here the CDR3 DNA reads TGTGCCAGCCGGGACAGGGGCGAGCAGTACTTC. This encodes CASRDRGEQYF.

The chain links TRBV6-5 to TRBJ1-2, with D uncertain. The CDR3 is made up of 13 amino acids. Trimming removed 7 bases at V and 2 bases at J, with 11 bases between. The germline CDR1 and CDR2 sequences are MNHEY and SVGAGI. This CDR3 is CASTERKNYGYTF. CDR3 in DNA: TGTGCCAGCACCGAGCGTAAGAACTATGGCTACACCTTC.